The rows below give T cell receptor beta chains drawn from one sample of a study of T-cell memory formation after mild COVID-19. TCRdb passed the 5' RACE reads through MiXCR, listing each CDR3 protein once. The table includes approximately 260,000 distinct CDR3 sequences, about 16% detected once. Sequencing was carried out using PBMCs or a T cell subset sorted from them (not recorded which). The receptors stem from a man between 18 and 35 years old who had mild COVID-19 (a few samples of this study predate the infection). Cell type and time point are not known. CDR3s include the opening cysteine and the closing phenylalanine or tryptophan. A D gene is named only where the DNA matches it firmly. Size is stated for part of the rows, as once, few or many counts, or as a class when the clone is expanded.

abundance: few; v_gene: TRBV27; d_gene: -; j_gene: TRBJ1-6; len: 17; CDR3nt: TGTGCCAGCAGTTTGGTTCGGGGGCCCCTCGATAATTCACCCCTCCACTTT; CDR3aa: CASSLVRGPLDNSPLHF
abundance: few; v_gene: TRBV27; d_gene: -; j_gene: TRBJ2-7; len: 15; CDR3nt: TGTGCCAGCAGCCTAACTCACGGGAGCTCCTACGAGCAGTACTTC; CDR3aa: CASSLTHGSSYEQYF
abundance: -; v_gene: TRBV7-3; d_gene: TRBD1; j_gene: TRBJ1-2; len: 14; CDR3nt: TGTGCCAGCAGCAAAGAGGGACAGAATTATGGCTACACCTTC; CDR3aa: CASSKEGQNYGYTF
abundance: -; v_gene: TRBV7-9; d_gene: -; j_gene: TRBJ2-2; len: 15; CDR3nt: TGTGCCAGCAGCTCTAGGAGGGGGTACACCGGGGAGCTGTTTTTT; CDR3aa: CASSSRRGYTGELFF
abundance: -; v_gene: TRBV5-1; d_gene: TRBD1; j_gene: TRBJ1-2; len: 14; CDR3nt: TGCGCCAGCAGCTTTGCTCAGGGGGGGAATGGCTACACCTTC; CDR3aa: CASSFAQGGNGYTF
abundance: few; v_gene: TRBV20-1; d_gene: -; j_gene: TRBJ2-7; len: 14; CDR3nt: TGCAGTGCTAGAGATATGGCCTTTGCCTACGAGCAGTACTTC; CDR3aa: CSARDMAFAYEQYF
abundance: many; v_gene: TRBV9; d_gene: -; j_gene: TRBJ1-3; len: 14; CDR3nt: TGTGCCAGCAGCGTAGACCCGTTGGGAAACACCATATATTTT; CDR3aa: CASSVDPLGNTIYF
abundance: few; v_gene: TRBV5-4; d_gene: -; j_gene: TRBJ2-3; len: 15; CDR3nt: TGTGCCAGCAGCCCTCGGAGGGGCGGGGAAGATACGCAGTATTTT; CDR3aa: CASSPRRGGEDTQYF
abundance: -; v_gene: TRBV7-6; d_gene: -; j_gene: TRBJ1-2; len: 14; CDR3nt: TGTGCCAGCAGCTTAGATCCAGCTAACTATGGCTACACCTTC; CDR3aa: CASSLDPANYGYTF
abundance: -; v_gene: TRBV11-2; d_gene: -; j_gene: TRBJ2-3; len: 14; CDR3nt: TGTGCCAGCAACACCGGGGGTAGCACAGATACGCAGTATTTT; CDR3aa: CASNTGGSTDTQYF
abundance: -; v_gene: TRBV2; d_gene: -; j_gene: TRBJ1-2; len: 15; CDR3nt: TGTGCCAGCAGTGAAACCCAGGGAATGGGGTATGGCTACACCTTC; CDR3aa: CASSETQGMGYGYTF
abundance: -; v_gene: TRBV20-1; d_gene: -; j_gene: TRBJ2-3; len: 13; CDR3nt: TGCAGTGCTAGAGTAGACGGGTCAGATACGCAGTATTTT; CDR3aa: CSARVDGSDTQYF
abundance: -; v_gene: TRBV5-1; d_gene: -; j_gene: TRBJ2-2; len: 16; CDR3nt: TGCGCCAGCAGCTTTGAGGACCAGGAGCACACCGGGGAGCTGTTTTTT; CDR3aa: CASSFEDQEHTGELFF
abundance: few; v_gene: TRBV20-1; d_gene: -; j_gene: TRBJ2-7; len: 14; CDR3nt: TGCAGTGCTAGGCCACAGGGACACGGCTACGAGCAGTACTTC; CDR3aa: CSARPQGHGYEQYF
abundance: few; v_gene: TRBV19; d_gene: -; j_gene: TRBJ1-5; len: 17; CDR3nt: TGTGCCAGTAGTATAGATTTACGGCAGGGGCAGACTCAGCCCCAGCATTTT; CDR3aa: CASSIDLRQGQTQPQHF
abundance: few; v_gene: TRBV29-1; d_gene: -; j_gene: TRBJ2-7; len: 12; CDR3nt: TGCAGCGTTGATGGCGACTCCTACGAGCAGTACTTC; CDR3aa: CSVDGDSYEQYF
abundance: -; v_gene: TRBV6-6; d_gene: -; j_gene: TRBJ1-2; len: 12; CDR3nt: TGTGCCAGCAGCACAGGAGTCTATGGCTACACCTTC; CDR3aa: CASSTGVYGYTF
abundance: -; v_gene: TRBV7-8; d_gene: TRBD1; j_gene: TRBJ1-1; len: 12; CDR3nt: TGTGCCAGCAGCTTGGGAGGACAGGAGGCTTTCTTT; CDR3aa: CASSLGGQEAFF
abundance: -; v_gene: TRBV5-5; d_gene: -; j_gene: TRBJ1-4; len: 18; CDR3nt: TGTGCCAGCAGCTCAAACCCAACGACCGCGTACTTAAATGAAAAACTGTTTTTT; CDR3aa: CASSSNPTTAYLNEKLFF
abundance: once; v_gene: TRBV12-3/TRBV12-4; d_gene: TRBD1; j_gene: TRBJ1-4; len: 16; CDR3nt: TGTGCCAGCACCCGATCCCGACAGGGCTTAGCTGAAAAACTGTTTTTT; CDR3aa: CASTRSRQGLAEKLFF
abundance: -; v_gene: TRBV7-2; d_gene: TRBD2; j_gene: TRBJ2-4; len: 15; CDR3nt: TGTGCCAGCAGCTTAGTAGCGGGGGCTGGAGACATTCAGTACTTC; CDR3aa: CASSLVAGAGDIQYF
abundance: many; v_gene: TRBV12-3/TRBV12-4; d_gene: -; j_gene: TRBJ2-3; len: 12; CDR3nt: TGTGCCAGCAGGCCAAGCACAGATACGCAGTATTTT; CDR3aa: CASRPSTDTQYF
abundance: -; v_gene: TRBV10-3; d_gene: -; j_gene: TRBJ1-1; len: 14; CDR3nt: TGTGCCATCAGTGGAAGGGAGGGGAACACTGAAGCTTTCTTT; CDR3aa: CAISGREGNTEAFF
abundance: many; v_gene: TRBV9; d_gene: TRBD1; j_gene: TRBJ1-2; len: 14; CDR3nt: TGTGCCAGCAGCCCAGGACAGGGGCCCTATGGCTACACCTTC; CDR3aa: CASSPGQGPYGYTF
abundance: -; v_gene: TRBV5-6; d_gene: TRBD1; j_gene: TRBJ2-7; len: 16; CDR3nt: TGTGCCAGCAGCTTGAAATGGGGACAGGGAACCTACGAGCAGTACTTC; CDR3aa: CASSLKWGQGTYEQYF
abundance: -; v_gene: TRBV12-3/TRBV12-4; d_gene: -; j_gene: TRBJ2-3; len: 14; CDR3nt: TGTGCCAGCAGCCCGAGGGGGGTTGCAGATACGCAGTATTTT; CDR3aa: CASSPRGVADTQYF
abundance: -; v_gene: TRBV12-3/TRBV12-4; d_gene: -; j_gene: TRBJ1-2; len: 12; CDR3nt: TGTGCCAGTGGCCGATCTAACTATGGCTACACCTTC; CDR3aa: CASGRSNYGYTF
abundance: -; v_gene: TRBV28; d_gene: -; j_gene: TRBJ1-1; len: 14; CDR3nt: TGTGCCAGCAGCCGGGCCGACCAAAACACTGAAGCTTTCTTT; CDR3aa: CASSRADQNTEAFF
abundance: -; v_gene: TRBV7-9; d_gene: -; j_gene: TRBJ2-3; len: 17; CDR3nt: TGTGCCAGCAGCCCCCGCGGGGCAGACCCTAGCACAGATACGCAGTATTTT; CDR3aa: CASSPRGADPSTDTQYF
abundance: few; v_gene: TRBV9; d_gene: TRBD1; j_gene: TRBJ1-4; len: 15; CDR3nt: TGTGCCAGCAGCCCGCTGGGACAGGGAAATGAAAAACTGTTTTTT; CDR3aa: CASSPLGQGNEKLFF
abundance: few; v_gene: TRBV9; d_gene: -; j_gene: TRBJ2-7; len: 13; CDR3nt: TGTGCCAGCAGCGTAGCGAGTCAGTACGAGCAGTACTTC; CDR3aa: CASSVASQYEQYF
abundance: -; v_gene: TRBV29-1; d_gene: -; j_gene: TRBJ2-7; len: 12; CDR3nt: TGCAGCGTTGGTGGGTTCTCCTACGAGCAGTACTTC; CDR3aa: CSVGGFSYEQYF
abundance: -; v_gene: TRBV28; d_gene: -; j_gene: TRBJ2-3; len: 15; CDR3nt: TGTGCCAGCAGTTTATCGGGGTTCGGCACAGATACGCAGTATTTT; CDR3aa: CASSLSGFGTDTQYF
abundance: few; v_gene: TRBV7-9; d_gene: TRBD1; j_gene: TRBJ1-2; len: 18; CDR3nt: TGTGCCAGCACCCTCGCCATGGGACAGGGGGAAGCTAACTATGGCTACACCTTC; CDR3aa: CASTLAMGQGEANYGYTF
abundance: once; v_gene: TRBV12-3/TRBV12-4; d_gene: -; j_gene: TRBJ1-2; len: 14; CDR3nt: TGTGCCAGCAGTTTTGGTCGGGGACTCTATGGCTACACCTTC; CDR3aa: CASSFGRGLYGYTF